Listed below are T cell receptor beta chains from one sample, sequenced in a study of T cells in Graves' hyperthyroidism and ophthalmopathy. TCRdb ran MiXCR on the multiplex PCR reads and lists one entry per CDR3 protein. Of hundreds of thousands of distinct CDR3 sequences in the sample, less than 20% were seen once. Sequencing was performed on blood. The receptor set was obtained from a young woman with Graves' hyperthyroidism. Both conserved end residues are part of each CDR3. A D gene is named only where the DNA matches it firmly. Clone sizes are given selectively: once, few, many, or a class where the clone is expanded.

DNA	CDR3	D	length	size	J	V
TGTGCCAGTAGTATATTGGGACAGGGGGCTTTTCGGCCCCAGCATTTT	CASSILGQGAFRPQHF	TRBD1	16	few	TRBJ1-5	TRBV19
TGTGCTAGTGGTTTGACACAGGGGGGCCTCCTCTCTGGGGCCAACGTCCTGACTTTC	CASGLTQGGLLSGANVLTF	TRBD1	19	many	TRBJ2-6	TRBV12-5
TGTGCCAGCAGTTTAGAAGGGTACCAAGAGACCCAGTACTTC	CASSLEGYQETQYF	.	14	many	TRBJ2-5	TRBV12-3/TRBV12-4
TGTGCCAGCAGTACCCCGGGACAGGGGCTCTACGAGCAGTACTTC	CASSTPGQGLYEQYF	TRBD1	15	few	TRBJ2-7	TRBV27
TGTGCCAGCAGCTTACATCCGGGACAGGGGAAGAACGAGCAGTACTTC	CASSLHPGQGKNEQYF	TRBD1	16	.	TRBJ2-7	TRBV5-5
TGTGCCAGCAGAACTCCGGGACAGGGGGTTTTTGCGGGCTACACCTTC	CASRTPGQGVFAGYTF	TRBD1	16	few	TRBJ1-2	TRBV7-9
TGTGCCAGCAGTGAAGCCGGGCGGGGAGGATACGAGCAGTACTTC	CASSEAGRGGYEQYF	.	15	.	TRBJ2-7	TRBV2
TGTGCCAGCAGGGGACAGGGGTATGGCTACACCTTC	CASRGQGYGYTF	TRBD1	12	many	TRBJ1-2	TRBV2
TGCAGTGCTAACTCCAACCAAGAGACCCAGTACTTC	CSANSNQETQYF	.	12	many	TRBJ2-5	TRBV20-1
TGTGCCAGCAGTTACTCGTTAAGGGCTGGCGAGACCCAGTACTTC	CASSYSLRAGETQYF	.	15	many	TRBJ2-5	TRBV6-6
TGCGCCAGCAGGTGGGACTTGCTATCCTACGAGCAGTACTTC	CASRWDLLSYEQYF	.	14	many	TRBJ2-7	TRBV5-1
TGTGCCAGCTCCCCAGCGGACACTCATAATGAAAAACTGTTTTTT	CASSPADTHNEKLFF	.	15	many	TRBJ1-4	TRBV18
TGTGCCAGCAGATCACAAGGGAACACCATATATTTT	CASRSQGNTIYF	.	12	many	TRBJ1-3	TRBV27
TGTGCCAGCAGTTACCAAACCGCGGGAGTGAGTGAGCAGTTCTTC	CASSYQTAGVSEQFF	TRBD2	15	many	TRBJ2-1	TRBV6-5
TGTGCCAGCAGCCCCAGAGCGGGAAACACCATATATTTT	CASSPRAGNTIYF	.	13	.	TRBJ1-3	TRBV3-1
TGTGCCAGCAGCGTAGCCGGGGCTGAGGCACCCCTCCACTTT	CASSVAGAEAPLHF	.	14	few	TRBJ1-6	TRBV9
TGTGCCAGCAGCGCCGGAGCGGGGAACCTCTACAATGAGCAGTTCTTC	CASSAGAGNLYNEQFF	TRBD2	16	.	TRBJ2-1	TRBV9
TGTGCCAGCAGCTGGACGGGAGAGGTTTCCGGGCAGTACTTC	CASSWTGEVSGQYF	.	14	many	TRBJ2-7	TRBV7-8
TGTGCCAGCAGAGATCCGGGACATAACTACGAGCAGTACTTC	CASRDPGHNYEQYF	.	14	.	TRBJ2-7	TRBV6-2/TRBV6-3
TGCAGTGCTAGAGATTCGGGACAGTCACTTAACTATGGCTACACCTTC	CSARDSGQSLNYGYTF	TRBD1	16	.	TRBJ1-2	TRBV20-1
TGCGCCAGCAGCCAGGGGGCAGGGAGAACTGAAGCTTTCTTT	CASSQGAGRTEAFF	.	14	many	TRBJ1-1	TRBV4-1
TGTGCCAGCAGCGTAGGGGGCTCCAGGGGTGAAAAACTGTTTTTT	CASSVGGSRGEKLFF	.	15	.	TRBJ1-4	TRBV9
TGTGCCAGCAGCCAAGAAGGGCTAGCGGGGTCCTACAATGAGCAGTTCTTC	CASSQEGLAGSYNEQFF	TRBD2	17	many	TRBJ2-1	TRBV3-1
TGTGCCAGTAGCACTAGCGGGAGTAATGAGCAGTTCTTC	CASSTSGSNEQFF	TRBD2	13	.	TRBJ2-1	TRBV19
TGTGCCAGCAGCCCCGCTTGGGGGGGCACAGATACGCAGTATTTT	CASSPAWGGTDTQYF	.	15	many	TRBJ2-3	TRBV7-3